The text below deals with one T cell receptor beta chain. Its antigen is still unknown. Germline-derived CDR1 and CDR2 are SGHVS and FNYEAQ. V lost 2 bases to trimming and J lost 7 bases; unmatched junction nucleotides: 11. This CDR3 is 16 amino acids long. Replicate sorted-subset PCRs were loaded with around 200 ng DNA, 25,000 to 30,000 T cell genomes. Libraries were prepared by immunoSEQ multiplex PCR; TCRdb keeps only in-frame clonotypes and omits some of them. This table holds roughly 770,000 clones, 90% to 98% found once. This specimen comes from a study of shared clonotypes between healthy human individuals. Study-wide points: Rarefaction revealed incomplete sorted-subset sequencing despite large depth. Larger estimated richness was generally seen in naive subsets than in memory subsets. Clonotypes which were not shared had lower generation probabilities than clonotypes that all four donors shared.

CD8 cells regarded as naive lacked CD45RO, were positively chosen for CCR7, and omitted terminally differentiated effector memory CD45RA+ cells. The clonotype originates from a man younger than 40 in good health. Input material: naive CD8+ T cells sorted from blood. The chain couples TRBV7-6 to TRBJ2-7; the match to TRBD2 covers 10 bases. Here the CDR3 reads CASSLFPAGGPREQYF. CDR3 coding DNA: TGTGCCAGCAGCTTATTCCCAGCGGGAGGGCCGAGGGAGCAGTACTTC.